The 21 T cell receptor beta chains below come from one sample, sequenced in a study of blood T cell repertoires in COVID-19 (TCRdb year 2020). The receptor library was made with the immunoSEQ multiplex PCR assay. Drawn from immuneACCESS, this table holds only the in-frame rearrangements with V and J called that TCRdb kept. Clones are partly lost; checked studies trace under half to an unresolved V gene and leave the rest unexplained. In all, the sample holds fewer than 100,000 clones, and around 87% of those were seen once. Approximately 15% of the sample lies in the top ten. Specimen: peripheral blood. These receptors were collected from a human donor in a cohort sampled during active COVID-19.

This clone was found once. The chain carries TRBV5-5 and TRBJ1-6; D gene ambiguous. The CDR3 covers 17 residues. V was cut by 1 base and J by 6 bases, with 17 bases left in between. From germline, CDR1 is SGHKS and CDR2 YYEKEE (reference sequence). The CDR3 nucleotides are TGTGCCAGCAGCTTGATTTACGACTCTGGGTCTAATTCACCCCTCCACTTT. Protein sequence: CASSLIYDSGSNSPLHF.

The V gene is TRBV27, the J gene TRBJ1-6; D is perhaps TRBD1 (5 bases). This CDR3 spans 18 amino acids. Trimming took off 5 bases at V and 0 bases at J, with 17 bases between the two ends. Germline CDR1 reads MNHEY; CDR2 reads SMNVEV (reference sequence). This CDR3 reads CASSPIGGVASYNSPLHF. The CDR3 coding sequence is TGTGCCAGCAGTCCTATCGGGGGGGTAGCCTCCTATAATTCACCCCTCCACTTT.

The CDR3 loop is CASSPNRGRTDTQYF. The CDR3 nucleotides read TGTGCCAGCAGTCCGAACAGGGGCCGCACAGATACGCAGTATTTT. The chain employs TRBV6-6 and TRBJ2-3, with 7 bases that match TRBD1. The CDR3 has 15 amino acids. Germline loops: CDR1 MNHNY, CDR2 SVGAGI (reference sequence). V shed 5 bases and J 1 base; nucleotides not matched to a gene: 6.

The gene calls are TRBV2 and TRBJ2-3, with 10 nucleotides matching TRBD1. In germline, CDR1 is SNHLY, CDR2 FYNNEI. The CDR3 sequence is 15 residues long. The ends lost 5 bases at V and 3 bases at J; junction bases unmatched: 5. The CDR3 DNA follows: TGTGCCAGCAGTACCCGGACAGGGGGTACAGATACGCAGTATTTT. Encoded protein: CASSTRTGGTDTQYF.

The chain recombines TRBV6-2 or TRBV6-3 with TRBJ2-7; 7 nucleotides align to TRBD2. The germline gives CDR1 MNHEY, CDR2 SVGEGT. V lost 3 bases to trimming and J lost 2 bases; unmatched junction nucleotides: 16. The length of the CDR3 is 18 residues. The DNA for the CDR3 is TGTGCCAGCAGTTATATGCTGGGGGGGGACTCTGACCCCTACGAGCAGTACTTC. This gives the protein CASSYMLGGDSDPYEQYF.

V usage is TRBV5-8 and J usage is TRBJ2-5; D is undetermined. The CDR3 has 13 amino acids. Between the trimmed V and J ends, which lost 3 bases and 5 bases, there was a span of 11 bases. Per the germline V gene, CDR1 is SGHTS and CDR2 is YDEGEE. CDR3 protein: CASSSDTLETQYF. CDR3 bases: TGTGCCAGCAGCTCCGACACTTTGGAGACCCAGTACTTC.

This chain uses TRBV6-6 with TRBJ1-4, with 9 nucleotides matching TRBD1. The CDR3 length is 14 residues. V gave up 6 bases and J gave up 7 bases; unmatched junction bases: 6. CDR1 is MNHNY, CDR2 SVGAGI, per germline (reference sequence). The CDR3 bases are TGTGCCAGCAGCCCGGGACAGGGATTTGAAAAACTGTTTTTT. Translated: CASSPGQGFEKLFF.

The chain is built from TRBV27 and TRBJ2-7; TRBD1 matches 7 bases. Germline V CDR1 and CDR2: MNHEY, SMNVEV (reference sequence). The CDR3 consists of 14 residues. J lost 3 bases, V lost 2 bases, and 4 bases had no gene match. CDR3 in amino acids: CASSLQGVFYEQYF. CDR3 nucleotides: TGTGCCAGCAGTTTACAGGGGGTTTTCTACGAGCAGTACTTC.

This chain links TRBV5-1 with TRBJ1-3, with no clear D. Between the trimmed V and J ends, which lost 0 bases and 4 bases, there was a span of 8 bases. This CDR3 contains 14 residues. The germline V gene encodes CDR1 SGHRS and CDR2 YFSETQ. CDR3 region: CASSLAGIGNTIYF. DNA for the CDR3: TGCGCCAGCAGCTTGGCGGGGATCGGAAACACCATATATTTT.

This chain connects TRBV18 to TRBJ1-3, with D possibly being TRBD1 (5 bases). Trimming took 3 bases from V and 4 from J, leaving 13 bases between them. The CDR3 loop spans 15 amino acids. Germline CDR1 KGHSH, CDR2 LQKENI. Written as DNA, the CDR3 is TGTGCCAGCTCACCTATAGGGGAAATAGGAAACACCATATATTTT. It is translated as CASSPIGEIGNTIYF.

The chain joins TRBV5-1 to TRBJ1-1, with D possibly TRBD1 on 5 matching bases. V lost 5 bases and J 0 bases, leaving 8 bases between the germline ends. The CDR3 contains 13 residues. In germline, CDR1 is SGHRS, CDR2 YFSETQ. The CDR3 reads CASRWGVNTEAFF. The CDR3 DNA sequence: TGCGCCAGCAGGTGGGGCGTGAACACTGAAGCTTTCTTT.

The chain couples TRBV28 to TRBJ2-7; tentatively, D is TRBD2 (7 bases). This CDR3 contains 14 residues. The germline CDR1 and CDR2 sequences are MDHEN and SYDVKM. V was trimmed by 3 bases and J by 1 base, leaving 10 bases between them. The CDR3 reads CASSFGGQSYEQYF. The CDR3 bases are TGTGCCAGCAGTTTCGGGGGGCAGTCCTACGAGCAGTACTTC.

This clone occurred once. The chain couples TRBV7-9 to TRBJ2-7; 13 bases align to TRBD2. This CDR3 is built from 15 residues. The junction had 3 bases not matched to a gene; V was cut back by 5 bases and J by 2 bases. Germline CDR1 reads SEHNR; CDR2 reads FQNEAQ (reference sequence). CDR3 DNA sequence: TGTGCCAGCAGCCAGGGACTAGCGGGACCCTACGAGCAGTACTTC. It is translated as CASSQGLAGPYEQYF.

V and J are TRBV27 and TRBJ1-2, with TRBD1 identical over 10 bases. Germline loops: CDR1 MNHEY, CDR2 SMNVEV (reference sequence). This CDR3 has 15 amino acids. Trimming removed 6 bases from V and 3 bases from J; junction bases left unmatched: 7. Here the CDR3 DNA reads TGTGCCAGCAGCTCGGGACAGGGGCTTGACTATGGCTACACCTTC. It codes for CASSSGQGLDYGYTF.

This clone appeared once. The chain joins TRBV9 to TRBJ2-1; D is unresolved. Trimming left V 1 base short and J 1 base short, with 6 bases between. Germline V CDR1 and CDR2: SGDLS, YYNGEE. The CDR3 is made up of 14 amino acids. Here the CDR3 reads CASSVFQSYNEQFF. DNA of the CDR3: TGTGCCAGCAGCGTATTTCAGTCCTACAATGAGCAGTTCTTC.

The J gene is TRBJ2-1, the V gene TRBV2; D gene unclear. V shed 6 bases and J shed 0 bases, with 12 bases lying between them. The CDR3 has 15 residues. Germline loops: CDR1 SNHLY, CDR2 FYNNEI. CDR3 sequence: CASSPPLSSYNEQFF. The CDR3 bases are TGTGCCAGCAGCCCCCCCCTGAGCTCCTACAATGAGCAGTTCTTC.

This chain links TRBV19 with TRBJ1-2; maybe TRBD1 (5 bases). The V end lost 8 bases, the J end lost 3 bases, and 10 bases lay between the germline ends. From germline, CDR1 is LNHDA and CDR2 SQIVND (reference sequence). The CDR3 contains 12 residues. CDR3 sequence (DNA): TGTGCCAGTCGAACAGGTTACTATGGCTACACCTTC. This sequence encodes CASRTGYYGYTF.

The rearrangement links TRBV6-6 to TRBJ1-1; TRBD1 matches at 7 bases. The germline V gene encodes CDR1 MNHNY and CDR2 SVGAGI (reference sequence). The CDR3 loop spans 15 amino acids. J lost 1 base, V lost 5 bases, and 7 bases had no gene match. The CDR3 protein is CASSIPGGGNTEAFF. As DNA, the CDR3 is TGTGCCAGCAGTATACCAGGGGGAGGGAACACTGAAGCTTTCTTT.

V is TRBV4-2 and J is TRBJ2-3; possible D gene TRBD2, 7 bases. This CDR3 is built from 13 residues. Germline CDR1 and CDR2: LGHNA and YNFKEQ. V was pared by 4 bases and J by 5 bases, with 10 bases between. The DNA of the CDR3 is TGTGCCAGCAGCCCAAGGGGGGGAGATACGCAGTATTTT. The encoded protein is CASSPRGGDTQYF.

The J gene is TRBJ2-3, the V gene TRBV9; 10 positions match TRBD2. Germline lookup yields CDR1 SGDLS and CDR2 YYNGEE. The junction had 12 bases not matched to a gene; V was cut back by 3 bases and J by 5 bases. The CDR3 consists of 17 residues. CDR3 nucleotides: TGTGCCAGCAGCGAGGAGGGAGCGGGGGGGCATGTAGATACGCAGTATTTT. The encoded protein is CASSEEGAGGHVDTQYF.

V usage is TRBV27 and J usage is TRBJ2-1; 9 bases line up with TRBD1. The CDR3 is 15 amino acids. V was clipped by 6 bases and J by 2 bases; unmatched bases: 5. CDR1 and CDR2 from the germline V gene are MNHEY and SMNVEV (reference sequence). CDR3: CASSRGQGAYNEQFF. DNA of the CDR3: TGTGCCAGCAGCAGGGGACAGGGAGCCTACAATGAGCAGTTCTTC.